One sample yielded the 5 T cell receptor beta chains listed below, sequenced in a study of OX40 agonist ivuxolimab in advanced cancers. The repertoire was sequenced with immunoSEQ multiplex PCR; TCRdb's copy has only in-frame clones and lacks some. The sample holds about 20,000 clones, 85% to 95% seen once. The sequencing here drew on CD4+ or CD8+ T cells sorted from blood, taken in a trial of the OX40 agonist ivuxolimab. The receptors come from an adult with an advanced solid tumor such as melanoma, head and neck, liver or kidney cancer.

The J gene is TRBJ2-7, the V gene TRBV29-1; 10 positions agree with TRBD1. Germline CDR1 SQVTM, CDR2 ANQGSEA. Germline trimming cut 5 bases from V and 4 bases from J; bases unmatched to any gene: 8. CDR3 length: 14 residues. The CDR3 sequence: CSVTGGTGEYEQYF. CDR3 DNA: TGCAGCGTTACGGGAGGGACAGGGGAGTACGAGCAGTACTTC.

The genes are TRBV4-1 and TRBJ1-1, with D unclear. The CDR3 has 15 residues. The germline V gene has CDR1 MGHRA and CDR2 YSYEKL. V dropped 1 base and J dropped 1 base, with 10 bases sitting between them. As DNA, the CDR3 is TGCGCCAGCAGCCAAGTTGCGGTAGCGAACACTGAAGCTTTCTTT. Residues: CASSQVAVANTEAFF.

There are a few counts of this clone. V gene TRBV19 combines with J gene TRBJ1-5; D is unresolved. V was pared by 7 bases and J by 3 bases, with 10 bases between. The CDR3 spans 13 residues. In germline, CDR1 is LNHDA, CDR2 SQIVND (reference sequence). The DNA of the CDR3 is TGTGCCAGTATCGCAGGATTCAATCAGCCCCAGCATTTT. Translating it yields CASIAGFNQPQHF.

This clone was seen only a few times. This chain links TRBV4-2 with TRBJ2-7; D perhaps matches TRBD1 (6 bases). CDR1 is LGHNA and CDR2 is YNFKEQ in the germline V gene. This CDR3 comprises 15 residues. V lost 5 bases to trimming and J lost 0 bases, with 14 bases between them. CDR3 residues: CASSVGQPGSYEQYF. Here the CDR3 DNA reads TGTGCCAGCAGCGTCGGACAGCCTGGCTCCTACGAGCAGTACTTC.

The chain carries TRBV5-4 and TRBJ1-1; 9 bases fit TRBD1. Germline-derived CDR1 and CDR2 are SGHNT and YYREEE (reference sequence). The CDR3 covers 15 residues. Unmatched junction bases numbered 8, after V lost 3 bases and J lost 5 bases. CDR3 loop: CASSSDRGGWTEAFF. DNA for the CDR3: TGTGCCAGCAGCTCGGACAGGGGAGGATGGACTGAAGCTTTCTTT.